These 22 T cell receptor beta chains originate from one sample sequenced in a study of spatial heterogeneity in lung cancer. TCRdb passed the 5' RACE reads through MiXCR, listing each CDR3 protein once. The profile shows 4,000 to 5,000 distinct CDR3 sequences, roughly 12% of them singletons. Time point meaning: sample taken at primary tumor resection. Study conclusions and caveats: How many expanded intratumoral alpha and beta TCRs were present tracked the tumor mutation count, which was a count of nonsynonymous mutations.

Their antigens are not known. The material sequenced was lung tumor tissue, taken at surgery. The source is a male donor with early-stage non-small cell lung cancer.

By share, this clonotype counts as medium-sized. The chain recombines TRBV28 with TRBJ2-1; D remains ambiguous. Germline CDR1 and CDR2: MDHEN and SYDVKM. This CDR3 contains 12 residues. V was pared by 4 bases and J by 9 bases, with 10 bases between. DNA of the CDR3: TGTGCCAGCAGTTCCGGGTACGGTGAGCAGTTCTTC. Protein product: CASSSGYGEQFF.

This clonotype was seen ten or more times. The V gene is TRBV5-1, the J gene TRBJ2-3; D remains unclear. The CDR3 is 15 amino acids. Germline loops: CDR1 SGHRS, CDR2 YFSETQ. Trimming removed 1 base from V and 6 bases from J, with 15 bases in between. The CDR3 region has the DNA TGCGCCAGCAGCTTGCGGACCGCGGTGACGGATACGCAGTATTTT. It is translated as CASSLRTAVTDTQYF.

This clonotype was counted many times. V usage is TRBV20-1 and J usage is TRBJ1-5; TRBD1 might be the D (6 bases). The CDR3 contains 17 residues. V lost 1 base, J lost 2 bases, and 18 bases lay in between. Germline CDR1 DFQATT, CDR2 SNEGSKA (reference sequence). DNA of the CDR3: TGCAGTGCTAGAGCCCACCCACAGGGTCGGCGCAATCAGCCCCAGCATTTT. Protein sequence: CSARAHPQGRRNQPQHF.

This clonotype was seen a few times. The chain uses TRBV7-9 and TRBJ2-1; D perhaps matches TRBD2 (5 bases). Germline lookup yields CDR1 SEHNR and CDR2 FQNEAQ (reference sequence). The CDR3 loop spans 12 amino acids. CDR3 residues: CARSDGINEQFF. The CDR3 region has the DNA TGTGCTAGAAGTGACGGGATCAATGAGCAGTTCTTC.

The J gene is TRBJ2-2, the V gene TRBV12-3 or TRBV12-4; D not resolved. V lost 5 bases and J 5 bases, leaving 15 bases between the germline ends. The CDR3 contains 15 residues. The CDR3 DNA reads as TGTGCCAGCAGTACCCCCCTAACCAATACCGGGGAGCTGTTTTTT. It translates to CASSTPLTNTGELFF.

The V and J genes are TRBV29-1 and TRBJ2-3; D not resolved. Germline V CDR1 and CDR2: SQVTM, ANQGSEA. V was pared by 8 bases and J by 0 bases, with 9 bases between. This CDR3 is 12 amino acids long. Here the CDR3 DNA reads TGCAGCCTTATAACTAGCACAGATACGCAGTATTTT. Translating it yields CSLITSTDTQYF.

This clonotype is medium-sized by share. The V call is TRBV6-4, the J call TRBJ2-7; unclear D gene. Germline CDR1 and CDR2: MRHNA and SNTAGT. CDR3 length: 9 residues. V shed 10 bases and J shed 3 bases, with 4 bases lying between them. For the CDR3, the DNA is TGTGCCATTTACTACGAGCAGTACTTC. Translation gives CAIYYEQYF.

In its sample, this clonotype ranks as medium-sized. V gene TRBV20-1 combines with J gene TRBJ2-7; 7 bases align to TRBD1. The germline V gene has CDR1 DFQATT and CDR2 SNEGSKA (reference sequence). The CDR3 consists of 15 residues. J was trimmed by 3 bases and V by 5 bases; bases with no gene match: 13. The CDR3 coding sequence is TGCAGTGCTCCAAGGACGGGACAGCCAAACTACGAGCAGTACTTC. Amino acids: CSAPRTGQPNYEQYF.

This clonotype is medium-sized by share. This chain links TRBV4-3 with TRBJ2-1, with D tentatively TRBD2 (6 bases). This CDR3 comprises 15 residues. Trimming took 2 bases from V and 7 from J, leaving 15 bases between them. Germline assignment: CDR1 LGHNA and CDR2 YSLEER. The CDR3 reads CASSQLGLSMNEQFF. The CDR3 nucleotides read TGCGCCAGCAGCCAACTCGGACTATCTATGAATGAGCAGTTCTTC.

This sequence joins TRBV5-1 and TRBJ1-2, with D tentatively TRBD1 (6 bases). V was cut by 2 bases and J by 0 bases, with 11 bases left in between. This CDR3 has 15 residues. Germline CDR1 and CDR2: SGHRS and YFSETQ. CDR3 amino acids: CASSLTGSTNYGYTF. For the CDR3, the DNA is TGCGCCAGCAGCTTAACAGGGTCGACTAACTATGGCTACACCTTC.

The chain's CDR3 is CASSQGIPSSGANVLTF. CDR3 coding DNA: TGTGCCAGCAGCCAAGGGATCCCCTCCTCTGGGGCCAACGTCCTGACTTTC. The chain couples TRBV3-1 to TRBJ2-6; no clear D gene. The V gene's germline CDR1 is LGHDT and CDR2 YNNKEL (reference sequence). The V gene lost 1 base and the J gene lost 0 bases, with 10 bases spanning the gap. The CDR3 contains 17 residues.

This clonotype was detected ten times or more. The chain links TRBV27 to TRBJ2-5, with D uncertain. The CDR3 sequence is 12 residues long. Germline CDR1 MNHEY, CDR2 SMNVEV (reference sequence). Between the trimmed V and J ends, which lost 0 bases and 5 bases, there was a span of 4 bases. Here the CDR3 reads CASSLSGETQYF. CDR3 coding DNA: TGTGCCAGCAGTTTATCGGGGGAGACCCAGTACTTC.

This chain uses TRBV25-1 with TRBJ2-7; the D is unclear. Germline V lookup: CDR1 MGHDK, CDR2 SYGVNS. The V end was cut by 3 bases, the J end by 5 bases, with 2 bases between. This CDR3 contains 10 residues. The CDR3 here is CASSDDEQYF. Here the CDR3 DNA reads TGTGCCAGCAGTGACGACGAGCAGTACTTC.

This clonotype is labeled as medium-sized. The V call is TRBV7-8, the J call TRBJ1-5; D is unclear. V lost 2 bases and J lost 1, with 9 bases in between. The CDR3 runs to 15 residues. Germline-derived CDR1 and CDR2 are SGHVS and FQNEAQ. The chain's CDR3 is CASSLWGESNQPQHF. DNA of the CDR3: TGTGCCAGCAGCTTATGGGGAGAGAGCAATCAGCCCCAGCATTTT.

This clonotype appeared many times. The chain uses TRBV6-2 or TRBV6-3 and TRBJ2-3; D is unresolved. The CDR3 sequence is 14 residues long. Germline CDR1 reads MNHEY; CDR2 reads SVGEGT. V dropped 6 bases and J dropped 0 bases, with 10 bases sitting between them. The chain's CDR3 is CASSPLVSTDTQYF. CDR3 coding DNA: TGTGCCAGCAGCCCCCTTGTGAGCACAGATACGCAGTATTTT.

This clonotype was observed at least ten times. This chain's CDR3 is CAIRPGPERELFF. CDR3 nucleotides: TGTGCCATCAGGCCAGGTCCGGAAAGGGAGCTGTTTTTT. J is TRBJ2-2 and V is TRBV10-3; the D is unclear. Per the germline V gene, CDR1 is ENHRY and CDR2 is SYGVKD. Between the trimmed V and J ends, which lost 6 bases and 9 bases, there was a span of 14 bases. The CDR3 has 13 residues.

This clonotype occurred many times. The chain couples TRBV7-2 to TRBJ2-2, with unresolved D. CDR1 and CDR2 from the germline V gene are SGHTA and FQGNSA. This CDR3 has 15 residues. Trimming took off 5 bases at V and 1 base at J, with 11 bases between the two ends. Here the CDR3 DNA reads TGTGCCAGCAGCCCGCTGAGACGGAACACCGGGGAGCTGTTTTTT. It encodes CASSPLRRNTGELFF.

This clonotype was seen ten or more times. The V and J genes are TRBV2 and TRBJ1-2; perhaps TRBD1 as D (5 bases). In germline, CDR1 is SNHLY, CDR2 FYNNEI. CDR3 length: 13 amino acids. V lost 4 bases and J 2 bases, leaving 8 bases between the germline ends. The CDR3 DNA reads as TGTGCCAGCAGTGTCGGGACGAACTATGGCTACACCTTC. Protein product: CASSVGTNYGYTF.

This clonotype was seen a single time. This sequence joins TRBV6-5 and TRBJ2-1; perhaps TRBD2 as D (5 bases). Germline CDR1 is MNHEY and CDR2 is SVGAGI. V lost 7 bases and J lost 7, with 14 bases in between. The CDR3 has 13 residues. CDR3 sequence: CASNGIETNEQFF. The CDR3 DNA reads TGTGCCAGCAACGGGATAGAGACGAATGAGCAGTTCTTC.

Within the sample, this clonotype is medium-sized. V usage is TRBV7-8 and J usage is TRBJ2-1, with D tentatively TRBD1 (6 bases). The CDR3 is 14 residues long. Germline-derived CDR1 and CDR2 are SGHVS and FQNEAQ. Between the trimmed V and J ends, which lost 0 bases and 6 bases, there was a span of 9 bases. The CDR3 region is CASSLASRGNEQFF. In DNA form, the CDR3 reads TGTGCCAGCAGCTTAGCCTCCAGGGGCAATGAGCAGTTCTTC.

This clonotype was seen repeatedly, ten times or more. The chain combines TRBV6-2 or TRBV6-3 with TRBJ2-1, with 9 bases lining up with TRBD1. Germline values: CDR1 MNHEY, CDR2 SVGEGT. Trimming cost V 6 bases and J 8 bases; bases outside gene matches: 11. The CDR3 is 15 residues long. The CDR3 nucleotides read TGTGCCAGCAGCCCCCACGGACAGGGGTCGGATGAGCAGTTCTTC. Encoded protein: CASSPHGQGSDEQFF.

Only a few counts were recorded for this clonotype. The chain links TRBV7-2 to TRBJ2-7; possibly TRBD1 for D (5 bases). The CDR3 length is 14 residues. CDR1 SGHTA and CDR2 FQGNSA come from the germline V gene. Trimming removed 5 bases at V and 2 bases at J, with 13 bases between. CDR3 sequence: CASSPIAGTYEQYF. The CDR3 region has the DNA TGTGCCAGCAGCCCAATCGCAGGGACCTACGAGCAGTACTTC.